This T cell receptor (beta chain) was observed in a study of identical twins. Whole-study findings and limits: Out-of-frame alpha sequences shared by twins were enriched for low generation probability. Modelling approaches yielded underestimates of out-of-frame TCR alpha sharing between monozygotic twins.

All of the donors were Caucasians in good health. Comments on this clonotype: Its target is not known.

Each CDR3 protein gets one entry after TCRdb re-called the 5' RACE reads with MiXCR. Of approximately 620,000 distinct CDR3 sequences listed, over 8.5% are singletons. The CDR3 runs 15 residues. The same data also contributed to another study, on yellow fever vaccine responses in identical twins.

The sample comprised PBMCs. This receptor was obtained from a woman between 18 and 30 years old in good health. The chain has TRBV21-1 and TRBJ1-1; the table's D call, TRBD1, was not checked against the DNA. TRBV21-1 is reported as a pseudogene. Here the CDR3 reads CASSKGQGTNTEAFF. The CDR3 DNA sequence: TGTGCCAGCAGCAAAGGACAGGGGACGAACACTGAAGCTTTCTTT.